The source of this TCR beta chain is a study of neoadjuvant anti-PD-1 for oral cavity cancer (dated by TCRdb to about 2021). In terms of the full investigation: Before undergoing curative-intent surgical resection, most patients got three to four biweekly nivolumab doses at 3 mg/kg. Patients who did not progress were given a fourth nivolumab dose at about day 43 and had definitive surgical resection on days 50-56. Responders were defined as patients with complete response, partial response or stable disease by RECIST 1.1; non-responders were defined as patients with progression. There were some 13 patients in the parent correlative cohort, and the response rate was roughly 34%. The paper's findings and limits, for the study overall: After neoadjuvant nivolumab, significantly higher T cell clonality (Gini index) was found within PBMCs in non-responders than in responders. Higher pretreatment blood Treg/Th17 ratios correlated with higher pretreatment blood TCRbeta clonality and lower post-treatment tumor TCRbeta clonality. The TCR analyses had only three patients in each response group, and the authors called for validation in larger cohorts.

The CDR3 starts with the cysteine, ends with the phenylalanine, and has 12 residues. Only CDR3 DNA is held: 36 bases, read in frame from base 1. Cut back by 0 bases and 7 bases, the V and J ends lie 5 bases apart. The germline V gene sets CDR1 to SGDLS and CDR2 to YYNGEE. For deep sequencing, PBMC libraries mostly used roughly 0.5 ug of input genomic DNA, with six replicates for each sample. TCRbeta libraries were prepared with the immunoSEQ hsTCRbeta kit according to the manufacturer's instructions. The finished libraries were brought together in one pool at 2.5 to 3 nM, which was then read using an Illumina NovaSeq 6000 S4 flow cell. On the authors' methods: The immunoSEQ Analyzer handled quality control and preprocessing of the raw data. The analysis was restricted to productive rearrangements, with each unique CDR3 amino acid sequence defining a clonotype. Repertoire clonality was estimated as the Gini-Simpson index, computed with the R package tcR. Student's t test was used to compare Gini indices, while Pearson correlation assessed associations with tumor size change. Entries here come from immuneACCESS through TCRdb and include only in-frame sequences with V and J called. Some clones fail to appear in such tables; in the studies checked, an unresolved V gene covers under half of the shortfall, and the cause of the remainder is unknown. V, J and clone size reflect that table, while D and trimming were determined from the DNA. For this sample the table gives fewer than 15,000 clones, of which approximately 74% were detected only once. Of the sample, less than 3.5% is held by the ten largest clones.

This sample's time point label indicates: after neoadjuvant nivolumab, at surgical resection. The patients had newly diagnosed stage II-IVA oral cavity squamous cell carcinoma and had not received any prior systemic or radiation treatment. The cohort consisted of patients with HPV-negative, locally advanced oral cavity squamous cell carcinoma. Peripheral blood mononuclear cells were analyzed directly and were not maintained or expanded in culture. The samples were drawn from a longitudinal correlative study tied to a single-arm phase II trial testing neoadjuvant nivolumab in oral cavity squamous cell carcinoma. Subject-matched pre- and post-treatment PBMCs and tumors from three responders and three non-responders were subjected to genomic DNA-based TCRbeta sequencing. Peripheral blood mononuclear cells were collected before nivolumab treatment and were collected again after treatment, at the time of surgery. The Maxwell RSC DNA from Cells kit was used to extract genomic DNA from PBMCs.

This clone was seen only once. The clone's antigen remains unknown. No clone much larger than this one lies a single base away; base qualities are absent. The sequence was obtained from a person aged 35-79 years with oral cavity squamous cell carcinoma. The sequencing here drew on PBMCs, taken after nivolumab (anti-PD-1) treatment. Recombination joined TRBV9 with TRBJ2-1, with the identity of the D gene unclear. The CDR3 region: CASSVGQNEQFF. The DNA sequence reads TGTGCCAGCAGCGTAGGGCAGAATGAGCAGTTCTTC.